The 31 T cell receptor beta chains presented below share a single source sample, sequenced in a study of beta chain features in type 1 diabetes. As every portion of the isolated RNA was reverse transcribed, the sequencing read expressed TCRB transcripts. Sequencing was performed with immunoSEQ multiplex PCR; in TCRdb, only in-frame clones are kept and a portion is missing. The sample lists roughly 610,000 clones, roughly 16% occurring once. Input material: naive CD4+ T cells from blood. Source of these receptors: a man aged 18 to 30 in good health.

This chain joins TRBV28 and TRBJ2-6; TRBD1 might be the D (6 bases). CDR3 length: 16 amino acids. Trimming shortened V by 0 bases and J by 2 bases, and 8 bases separated the two germline ends. The germline CDR1 and CDR2 sequences are MDHEN and SYDVKM. The CDR3 nucleotides are TGTGCCAGCAGTTTATGGGCAGGGGCTGGGGCCAACGTCCTGACTTTC. This codes for CASSLWAGAGANVLTF.

This clone has more than one count but fewer than ten. The chain combines TRBV7-2 with TRBJ2-3, with 9 nucleotides matching TRBD1. There are 13 residues in the CDR3. V was pared by 6 bases and J by 3 bases, with 1 base of the junction left unmatched. CDR1 SGHTA and CDR2 FQGNSA come from the germline V gene. The CDR3 DNA reads TGTGCCAGCAGGACAGGGGGGACAGATACGCAGTATTTT. It codes for CASRTGGTDTQYF.

This clone was recorded a few times. The chain carries TRBV2 and TRBJ2-3; a weak D match, TRBD1 (6 bases). CDR1 and CDR2 from the germline V gene are SNHLY and FYNNEI. The CDR3 has 14 residues. V lost 5 bases, J lost 14 bases, and 23 bases lay in between. DNA of the CDR3: TGTGCCAGCAGTCAAACATCACCGGGACAAGGACTGTATTTT. Translated: CASSQTSPGQGLYF.

The V call is TRBV11-3, the J call TRBJ2-7; 7 bases map to TRBD1. Germline assignment: CDR1 SGHNT and CDR2 YENEEA. The CDR3 is made up of 15 amino acids. J was trimmed by 12 bases and V by 5 bases; bases with no gene match: 19. CDR3 bases: TGTGCCAGCAGCCCCTTTCCGGGACAGCTCTACGAGTTGTACTTC. Its protein product is CASSPFPGQLYELYF.

This chain uses TRBV28 with TRBJ2-5; 7 positions match TRBD1. The J call may not be correct, given that the DNA end is closer to TRBJ2-7. Germline V gene lookup returns CDR1 MDHEN and CDR2 SYDVKM. The length of the CDR3 is 14 residues. The CDR3 here is CASSVGTVTYEQYF. CDR3 nucleotides: TGTGCCAGCAGTGTCGGGACAGTAACCTACGAGCAGTACTTC.

CDR3 region: CASRGLAGGLSSYNEQFF. Written as DNA, the CDR3 is TGTGCCAGCAGGGGACTAGCGGGGGGCCTCTCCTCCTACAATGAGCAGTTCTTC. The V call is TRBV5-4, the J call TRBJ2-1, with 15 bases lining up with TRBD2. The ends lost 5 bases at V and 0 bases at J; junction bases unmatched: 6. Germline values: CDR1 SGHNT, CDR2 YYREEE (reference sequence). The length of the CDR3 is 18 residues.

In this sample, this clone turned up a few times. Other DNA sequences in the sample encode the same CDR3. This rearrangement joins TRBV5-1 to TRBJ1-5; maybe TRBD1 (5 bases). The V gene's germline CDR1 is SGHRS and CDR2 YFSETQ. The CDR3 covers 15 residues. The V gene lost 0 bases and the J gene lost 2 bases, with 9 bases spanning the gap. CDR3 coding DNA: TGCGCCAGCAGCTTGGGCTCGGGGGGCAATCAGCCCCAGCATTTT. It translates to CASSLGSGGNQPQHF.

V is TRBV7-3 and J is TRBJ1-1; 8 positions match TRBD1. Germline lookup yields CDR1 SGHTA and CDR2 FQGTGA. This CDR3 comprises 15 residues. J gave up 1 base and V 6 bases, and 7 bases lay outside the gene matches. The CDR3 region is CASRVTGATNTEAFF. The CDR3 region has the DNA TGTGCCAGCAGGGTGACAGGGGCGACGAACACTGAAGCTTTCTTT.

The J gene is TRBJ2-3, the V gene TRBV7-3, with 8 bases aligning to TRBD2. V was pared by 2 bases and J by 4 bases, with 5 bases of the junction left unmatched. Germline V gives CDR1 SGHTA, CDR2 FQGTGA. This CDR3 region has 15 residues. CDR3 residues: CASSLGLAPPDTQYF. CDR3 sequence (DNA): TGTGCCAGCAGCTTAGGACTAGCCCCACCAGATACGCAGTATTTT.

In this sample, this clone turned up many times. Other nucleotide sequences in the sample specify the same CDR3. V and J are TRBV28 and TRBJ2-6; D not certain. CDR3 length: 13 amino acids. The V end was cut by 6 bases, the J end by 0 bases, with 3 bases between. CDR1 MDHEN and CDR2 SYDVKM come from the germline V gene. CDR3 sequence: CASRSSGANVLTF. For the CDR3, the DNA is TGTGCCAGCAGGTCCTCTGGGGCCAACGTCCTGACTTTC.

This clone was seen only a few times. The V call is TRBV7-9, the J call TRBJ2-7; D call uncertain. CDR3 length equals 12 residues. V lost 5 bases, J lost 4 bases, and 9 bases lay in between. Looked up from germline, CDR1 is SEHNR and CDR2 is FQNEAQ (reference sequence). The CDR3 DNA sequence: TGTGCCAGCAGCGGCCCCCGTTACGAGCAGTACTTC. Its translation: CASSGPRYEQYF.

The sample holds a few counts of this clone. V is TRBV11-2 and J is TRBJ1-2; 8 nucleotides agree with TRBD1. The CDR3 has 15 residues. After removal of 6 bases from V and 5 bases from J, the junction contained 11 bases not matched to a gene. CDR1 and CDR2 (germline): SGHAT, FQNNGV. The CDR3 spells CASRPPGQGKYGYTF. The CDR3 region has the DNA TGTGCCAGCAGACCTCCTGGACAGGGAAAATATGGCTACACCTTC.

This clone was seen more than once but under ten times. The CDR3 loop reads CASVALEAAFWTTDTQYF. CDR3 nucleotides: TGTGCTAGTGTTGCGCTAGAAGCGGCCTTCTGGACCACAGATACGCAGTATTTT. The chain uses TRBV12-5 and TRBJ2-3; possible D gene TRBD2, 5 bases. The CDR3 runs to 18 residues. The germline CDR1 and CDR2 sequences are LGHNT and FRNRAP. V gave up 7 bases and J gave up 2 bases, with 25 bases separating them.

The chain carries TRBV15 and TRBJ2-1; D perhaps matches TRBD2 (5 bases). Germline V CDR1 and CDR2: LNHNV, YYDKDF (reference sequence). Trimming stripped 5 bases from V and 5 bases from J, with 16 bases between. The CDR3 sequence is 15 residues long. CDR3 loop: CATSWTSLSDNEQFF. The CDR3 DNA is TGTGCCACCAGCTGGACCTCCCTTAGCGACAATGAGCAGTTCTTC.

The chain links TRBV7-9 to TRBJ2-2, with D possibly matching TRBD1 (5 bases). Germline V gene lookup returns CDR1 SEHNR and CDR2 FQNEAQ (reference sequence). V was clipped by 10 bases and J by 4 bases, with 13 bases between them. The CDR3 extends over 13 amino acids. The CDR3 DNA is TGTGCCAACGAACGACAGAGCACCGGGGAGCTGTTTTTT. Protein product: CANERQSTGELFF.

This clone was observed a handful of times. CDR3 protein: CSARGGSGAQETQYF. The CDR3 region has the DNA TGCAGCGCCCGCGGAGGTAGCGGGGCCCAAGAGACCCAGTACTTC. This sequence joins TRBV29-1 and TRBJ2-5; 8 bases agree with TRBD2. Germline V gene lookup returns CDR1 SQVTM and CDR2 ANQGSEA. The CDR3 sequence is 15 residues long. V was pared by 7 bases and J by 1 base, with 11 bases of the junction left unmatched.

This clone was recorded a few times. The rearrangement joins TRBV9 to TRBJ2-1, with TRBD2 identical over 9 bases. This CDR3 has 15 residues. Per the germline V gene, CDR1 is SGDLS and CDR2 is YYNGEE. The J segment lost 3 bases and the V segment lost 4 bases, leaving 5 bases of the junction unmatched. CDR3 protein: CASSLSGGLYNEQFF. CDR3 sequence (DNA): TGTGCCAGCAGCCTGAGCGGGGGGCTCTACAATGAGCAGTTCTTC.

This clone was seen more than once but under ten times. The chain combines TRBV19 with TRBJ1-5; 8 nucleotides align to TRBD1. CDR3 length: 15 residues. CDR1 is LNHDA and CDR2 is SQIVND in the germline V gene (reference sequence). V lost 3 bases to trimming and J lost 12 bases; unmatched junction nucleotides: 13. CDR3 amino acids: CASSISDRAVPLQHF. In DNA, the CDR3 is TGTGCCAGTAGTATTTCGGACAGGGCTGTCCCCCTCCAGCATTTT.

The chain has TRBV29-1 and TRBJ1-1, with D unclear. Germline CDR1 SQVTM, CDR2 ANQGSEA. The length of the CDR3 is 13 residues. The V end was cut by 2 bases, the J end by 2 bases, with 9 bases between. The CDR3 coding sequence is TGCAGCGTTGAAACTACAGTTAACACTGAAGCTTTCTTT. The encoded protein is CSVETTVNTEAFF.

The V and J genes are TRBV14 and TRBJ2-7; D is undetermined. V lost 3 bases to trimming and J lost 4 bases, with 4 bases between them. The CDR3 runs to 11 residues. CDR1 is SGHDN, CDR2 FVKESK, per germline. The CDR3 DNA reads TGTGCCAGCAGCCACAGATACGAGCAGTACTTC. Protein sequence: CASSHRYEQYF.

The chain recombines TRBV11-2 with TRBJ2-1; TRBD2 matches 10 bases. The length of the CDR3 is 17 residues. The germline gives CDR1 SGHAT, CDR2 FQNNGV. V dropped 5 bases and J dropped 10; count of bases not matched to a gene: 17. This CDR3 is CASSPWLAAGGLGEQFF. CDR3 bases: TGTGCCAGCAGCCCCTGGTTAGCAGCGGGGGGGCTAGGAGAGCAGTTCTTC.

The V and J genes are TRBV15 and TRBJ1-1, with D perhaps TRBD1 (5 bases). The CDR3 consists of 17 residues. Deletions cut 1 base from V and 0 bases from J, with 15 bases between. In germline, CDR1 is LNHNV, CDR2 YYDKDF (reference sequence). CDR3 bases: TGTGCCACCAGCAGAGCCGCGACAGAATTCATGAACACTGAAGCTTTCTTT. Its protein product is CATSRAATEFMNTEAFF.

This clone was counted between two and nine times. The genes are TRBV28 and TRBJ1-2; tentatively, D is TRBD1 (5 bases). Trimming stripped 5 bases from V and 2 bases from J, with 18 bases between. Germline V gives CDR1 MDHEN, CDR2 SYDVKM. CDR3 length equals 16 residues. The CDR3 nucleotides are TGTGCCAGCAGTAACCCACGAGGGGCAGCGAACTATGGCTACACCTTC. It translates to CASSNPRGAANYGYTF.

There are a few counts of this clone. The V and J genes are TRBV7-9 and TRBJ2-5; possibly TRBD1 or TRBD2 for D (6 bases each). The CDR3 extends over 14 amino acids. The V gene's germline CDR1 is SEHNR and CDR2 FQNEAQ (reference sequence). The V end was cut by 3 bases, the J end by 5 bases, with 13 bases between. CDR3 residues: CASSLEGGGETQYF. CDR3 coding DNA: TGTGCCAGCAGCTTGGAAGGGGGAGGCGAGACCCAGTACTTC.

This sequence joins TRBV30 and TRBJ1-3, with unresolved D. There are 13 residues in the CDR3. V was trimmed by 2 bases and J by 0 bases, leaving 5 bases between them. Germline CDR1 is GTSNPN and CDR2 is SVGIG (reference sequence). CDR3: CAWSKGSGNTIYF. The CDR3 DNA follows: TGTGCCTGGAGTAAGGGCTCTGGAAACACCATATATTTT.

The V call is TRBV5-1, the J call TRBJ2-1, with 13 positions matching TRBD2. This CDR3 comprises 14 residues. From germline, CDR1 is SGHRS and CDR2 YFSETQ. The J segment lost 15 bases and the V segment lost 4 bases, leaving 10 bases of the junction unmatched. The CDR3 region is CASSLGLAGPWGFF. Here the CDR3 DNA reads TGCGCCAGCAGCCTGGGACTAGCGGGACCTTGGGGGTTCTTC.

This clone showed up just a few times. The rearrangement links TRBV5-4 to TRBJ2-5; TRBD1 is a possible D gene (6 bases). Germline CDR1 reads SGHNT; CDR2 reads YYREEE (reference sequence). CDR3 size: 15 residues. V was trimmed by 2 bases and J by 3 bases, leaving 14 bases between them. The CDR3 reads CASSLIDRLEETQYF. DNA of the CDR3: TGTGCCAGCAGCTTAATCGACAGGCTCGAAGAGACCCAGTACTTC.

The chain's CDR3 is CASTSGWTRSTDTQYF. Here the CDR3 DNA reads TGTGCCAGCACCTCAGGTTGGACTCGAAGCACAGATACGCAGTATTTT. The rearrangement uses TRBV27 and TRBJ2-3, with D possibly TRBD2 on 5 matching bases. CDR1 MNHEY and CDR2 SMNVEV come from the germline V gene (reference sequence). Trimming removed 7 bases from V and 0 bases from J, with 17 bases in between. This CDR3 has 16 amino acids.

The V call is TRBV7-3, the J call TRBJ1-2; D unclear. Germline V gives CDR1 SGHTA, CDR2 FQGTGA. Trimming removed 6 bases at V and 4 bases at J, with 15 bases between. This CDR3 comprises 14 residues. The CDR3 reads CASSQSAATYGYTF. The DNA for the CDR3 is TGTGCCAGCAGTCAGTCGGCGGCTACCTATGGCTACACCTTC.

V usage is TRBV9 and J usage is TRBJ1-2; 8 positions agree with TRBD1. CDR3 length equals 16 residues. Germline-derived CDR1 and CDR2 are SGDLS and YYNGEE. The V segment lost 7 bases and the J segment 5 bases; nucleotides outside the gene matches: 16. As DNA, the CDR3 is TGTGCCAGCCAGAAGGACCCATCAGGGGGCAGGTATGGCTACACCTTC. This codes for CASQKDPSGGRYGYTF.

V and J are TRBV27 and TRBJ2-5, with TRBD1 matching over 9 bases. CDR3 size: 15 residues. Looked up from germline, CDR1 is MNHEY and CDR2 is SMNVEV (reference sequence). With 6 bases clipped from V and 3 bases from J, the junction kept 8 bases outside the gene matches. Here the CDR3 DNA reads TGTGCCAGCAGGCATTGGGGACAGGGTGAAGAGACCCAGTACTTC. Its translation: CASRHWGQGEETQYF.